The sequence of this T cell receptor beta chain was determined in a study of T cell responses to AZD1222 COVID-19 vaccine. The CDR3 loop spans 15 amino acids. Germline V gene data show CDR1 as MNHEY and CDR2 as SVGAGI. Trimming removed 5 bases from V and 5 bases from J; junction bases left unmatched: 9. TCRdb's copy holds only in-frame clones and misses some; the assay was immunoSEQ multiplex PCR. The sample carries under 95,000 clones, roughly 90% recorded once. V gene TRBV6-5 combines with J gene TRBJ2-7, with 10 positions matching TRBD2. The receptor comes from an adult who received the AZD1222 COVID-19 vaccine. Sequencing was performed on peripheral blood, taken 28 days after the second AZD1222 dose. This chain's CDR3 is CASSQGFGTSDEQYF. Here the CDR3 DNA reads TGTGCCAGCAGTCAGGGGTTCGGGACTAGCGACGAGCAGTACTTC.